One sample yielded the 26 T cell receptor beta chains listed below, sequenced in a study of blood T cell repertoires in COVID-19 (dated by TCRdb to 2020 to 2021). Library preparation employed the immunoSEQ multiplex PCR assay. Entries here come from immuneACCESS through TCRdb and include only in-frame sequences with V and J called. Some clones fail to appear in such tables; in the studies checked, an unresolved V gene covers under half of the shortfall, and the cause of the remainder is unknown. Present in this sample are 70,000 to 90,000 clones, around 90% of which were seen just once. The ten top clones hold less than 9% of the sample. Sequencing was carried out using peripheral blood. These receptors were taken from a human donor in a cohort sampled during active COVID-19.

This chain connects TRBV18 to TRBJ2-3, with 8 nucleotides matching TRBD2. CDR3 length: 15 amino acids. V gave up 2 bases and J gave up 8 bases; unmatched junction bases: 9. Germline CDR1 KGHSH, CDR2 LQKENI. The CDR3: CASSPLAGPEGTQYF. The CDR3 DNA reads TGTGCCAGCTCACCATTAGCGGGGCCTGAGGGTACGCAGTATTTT.

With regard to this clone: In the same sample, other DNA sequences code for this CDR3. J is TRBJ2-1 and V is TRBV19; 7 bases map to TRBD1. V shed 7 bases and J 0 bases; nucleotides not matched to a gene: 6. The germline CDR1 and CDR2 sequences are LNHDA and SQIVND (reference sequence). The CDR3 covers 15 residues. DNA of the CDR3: TGTGCCAGTACCCCGGACAGGAGCTCCTACAATGAGCAGTTCTTC. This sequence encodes CASTPDRSSYNEQFF.

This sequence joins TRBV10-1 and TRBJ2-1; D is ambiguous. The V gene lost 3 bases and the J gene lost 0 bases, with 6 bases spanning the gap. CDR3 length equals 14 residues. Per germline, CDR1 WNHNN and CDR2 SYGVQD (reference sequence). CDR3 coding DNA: TGCGCCAGCAGTGAAGAGAGCTCCTACAATGAGCAGTTCTTC. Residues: CASSEESSYNEQFF.

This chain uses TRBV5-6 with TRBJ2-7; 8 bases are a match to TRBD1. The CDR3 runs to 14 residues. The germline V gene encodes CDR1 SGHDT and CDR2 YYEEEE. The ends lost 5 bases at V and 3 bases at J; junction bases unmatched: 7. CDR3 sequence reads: CASRGQGAGYEQYF. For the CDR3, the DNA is TGTGCCAGCAGGGGCCAGGGGGCCGGCTACGAGCAGTACTTC.

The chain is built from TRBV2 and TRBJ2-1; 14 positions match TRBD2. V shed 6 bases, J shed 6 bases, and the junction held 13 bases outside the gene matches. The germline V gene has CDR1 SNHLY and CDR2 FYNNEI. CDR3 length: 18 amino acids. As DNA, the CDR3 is TGTGCCAGCAGGGCCGGGACTAGCGGGGGCCAAGGGGGCAATGAGCAGTTCTTC. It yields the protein CASRAGTSGGQGGNEQFF.

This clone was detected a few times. The CDR3 loop is CASSERGGQNEQFF. CDR3 nucleotide sequence: TGCGCCAGCAGTGAGCGGGGGGGCCAGAATGAGCAGTTCTTC. This rearrangement joins TRBV10-2 to TRBJ2-1, with TRBD2 matching 8 bases. The J segment lost 7 bases and the V segment lost 2 bases, leaving 4 bases of the junction unmatched. Germline CDR1 WSHSY, CDR2 SAAADI. The CDR3 sequence is 14 residues long.

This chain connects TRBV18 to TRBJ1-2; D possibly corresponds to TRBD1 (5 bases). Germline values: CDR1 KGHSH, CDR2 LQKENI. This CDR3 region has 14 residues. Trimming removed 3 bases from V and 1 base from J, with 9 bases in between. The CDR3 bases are TGTGCCAGCTCACCTGACAGCCTTAACTATGGCTACACCTTC. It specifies CASSPDSLNYGYTF.

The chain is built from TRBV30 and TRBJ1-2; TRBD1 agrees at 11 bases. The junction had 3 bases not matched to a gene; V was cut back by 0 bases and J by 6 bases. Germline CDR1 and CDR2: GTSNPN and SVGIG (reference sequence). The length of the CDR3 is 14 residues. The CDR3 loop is CAWSVWDRGDGYTF. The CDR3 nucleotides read TGTGCCTGGAGTGTATGGGACAGGGGGGATGGCTACACCTTC.

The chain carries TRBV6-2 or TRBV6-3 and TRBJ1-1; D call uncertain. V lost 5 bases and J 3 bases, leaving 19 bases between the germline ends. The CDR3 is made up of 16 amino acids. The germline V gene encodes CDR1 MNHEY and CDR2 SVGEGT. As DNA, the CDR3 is TGTGCCAGCAGTACTCGACTTCCGAGGAGGGACACTGAAGCTTTCTTT. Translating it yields CASSTRLPRRDTEAFF.

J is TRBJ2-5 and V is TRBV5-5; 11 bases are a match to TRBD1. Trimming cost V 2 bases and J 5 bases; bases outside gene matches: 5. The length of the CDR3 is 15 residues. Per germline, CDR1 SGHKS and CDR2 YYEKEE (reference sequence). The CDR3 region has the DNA TGTGCCAGCAGCTTAGGGACAGGGGGACGGGAGACCCAGTACTTC. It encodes CASSLGTGGRETQYF.

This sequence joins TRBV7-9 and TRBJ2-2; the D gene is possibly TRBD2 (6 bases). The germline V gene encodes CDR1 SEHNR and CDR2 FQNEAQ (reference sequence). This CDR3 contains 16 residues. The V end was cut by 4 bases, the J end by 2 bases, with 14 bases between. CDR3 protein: CASSSNRDSNTGELFF. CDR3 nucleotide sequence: TGTGCCAGCAGCTCTAACCGGGACTCAAACACCGGGGAGCTGTTTTTT.

The DNA of the CDR3 is TGTGCCAGCAGTTCCCCCAGGGGTGGCTACGAGCAGTACTTC. Protein product: CASSSPRGGYEQYF. This sequence joins TRBV28 and TRBJ2-7, with D tentatively TRBD1 (6 bases). Trimming pared 4 bases from V and 3 bases from J, leaving 13 bases between. The CDR3 runs to 14 residues. Germline loops: CDR1 MDHEN, CDR2 SYDVKM.

The CDR3 DNA sequence: TGCGCCAGCAGCCAAGATCCCCATAGCGGGGGGGTCACCTACAATGAGCAGTTCTTC. It specifies CASSQDPHSGGVTYNEQFF. The rearrangement joins TRBV4-1 to TRBJ2-1, with TRBD2 identical over 11 bases. The ends lost 0 bases at V and 2 bases at J; junction bases unmatched: 9. The CDR3 has 19 amino acids. The germline V gene has CDR1 MGHRA and CDR2 YSYEKL.

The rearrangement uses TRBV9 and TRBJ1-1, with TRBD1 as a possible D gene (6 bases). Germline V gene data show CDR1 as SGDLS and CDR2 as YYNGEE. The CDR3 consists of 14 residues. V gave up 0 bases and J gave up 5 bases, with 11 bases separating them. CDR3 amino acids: CASSVGSGATEAFF. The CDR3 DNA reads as TGTGCCAGCAGCGTAGGATCAGGGGCGACTGAAGCTTTCTTT.

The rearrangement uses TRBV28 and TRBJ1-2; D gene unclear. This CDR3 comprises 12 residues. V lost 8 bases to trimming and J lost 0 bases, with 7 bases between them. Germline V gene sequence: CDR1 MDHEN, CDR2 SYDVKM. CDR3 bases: TGTGCCAGCGGCCTTTCTAACTATGGCTACACCTTC. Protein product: CASGLSNYGYTF.

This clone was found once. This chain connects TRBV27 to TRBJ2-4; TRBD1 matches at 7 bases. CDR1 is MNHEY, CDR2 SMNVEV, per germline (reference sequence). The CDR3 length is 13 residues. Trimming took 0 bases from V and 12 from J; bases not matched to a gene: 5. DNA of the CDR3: TGTGCCAGCAGTTTATCGGGACAGAGCTCTCAGTACTTC. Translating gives CASSLSGQSSQYF.

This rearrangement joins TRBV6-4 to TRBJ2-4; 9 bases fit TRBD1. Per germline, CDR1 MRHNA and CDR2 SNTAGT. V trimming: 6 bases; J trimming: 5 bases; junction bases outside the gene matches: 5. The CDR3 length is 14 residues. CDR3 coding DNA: TGTGCCAGCAGGGCCAGACAGGGGGAAAACATTCAGTACTTC. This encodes CASRARQGENIQYF.

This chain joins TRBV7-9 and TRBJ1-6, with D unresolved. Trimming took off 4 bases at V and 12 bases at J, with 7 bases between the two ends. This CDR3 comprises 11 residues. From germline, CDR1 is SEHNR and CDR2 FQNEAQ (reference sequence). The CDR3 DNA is TGTGCCAGCAGCTCCACCGGACCCCTCCACTTT. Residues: CASSSTGPLHF. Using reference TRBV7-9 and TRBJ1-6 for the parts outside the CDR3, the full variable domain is DTGVSQNPRHKITKRGQNVTFRCDPISEHNRLYWYRQTLGQGPEFLTYFQNEAQLEKSRLLSDRFSAERPKGSFSTLEIQRTEQGDSAMYLCASSSTGPLHFGNGTRLTVT.

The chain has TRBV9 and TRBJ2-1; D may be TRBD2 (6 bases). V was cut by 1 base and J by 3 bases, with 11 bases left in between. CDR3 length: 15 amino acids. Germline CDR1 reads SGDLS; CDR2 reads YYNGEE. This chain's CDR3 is CASSVLIADYNEQFF. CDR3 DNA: TGTGCCAGCAGCGTATTAATAGCGGACTACAATGAGCAGTTCTTC.

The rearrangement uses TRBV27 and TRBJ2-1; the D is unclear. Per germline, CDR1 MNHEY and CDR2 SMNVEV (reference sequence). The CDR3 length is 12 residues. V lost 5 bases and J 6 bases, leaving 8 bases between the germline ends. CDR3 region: CASSRLSNEQFF. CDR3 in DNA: TGTGCCAGCAGTCGACTGAGCAATGAGCAGTTCTTC.

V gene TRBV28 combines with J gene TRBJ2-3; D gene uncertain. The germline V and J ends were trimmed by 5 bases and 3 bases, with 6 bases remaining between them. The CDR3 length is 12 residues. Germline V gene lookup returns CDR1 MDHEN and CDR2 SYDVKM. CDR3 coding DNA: TGTGCCAGCAGTCCTAATACAGATACGCAGTATTTT. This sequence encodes CASSPNTDTQYF. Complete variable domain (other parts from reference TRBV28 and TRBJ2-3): DVKVTQSSRYLVKRTGEKVFLECVQDMDHENMFWYRQDPGLGLRLIYFSYDVKMKEKGDIPEGYSVSREKKERFSLILESASTNQTSMYLCASSPNTDTQYFGPGTRLTVL.

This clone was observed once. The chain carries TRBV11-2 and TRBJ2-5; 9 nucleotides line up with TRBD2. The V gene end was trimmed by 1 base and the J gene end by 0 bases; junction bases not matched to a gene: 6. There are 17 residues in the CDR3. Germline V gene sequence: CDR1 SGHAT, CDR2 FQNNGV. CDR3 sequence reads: CASSLGGAGGNQETQYF. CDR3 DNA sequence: TGTGCCAGCAGCTTAGGGGGCGCGGGGGGGAACCAAGAGACCCAGTACTTC.

The CDR3 spells CASSGRGNYGYTF. In nucleotides, the CDR3 is TGTGCCAGCAGCGGGCGGGGTAACTATGGCTACACCTTC. This rearrangement joins TRBV5-6 to TRBJ1-2; no reliable D call. CDR1 is SGHDT, CDR2 YYEEEE, per germline. This CDR3 is built from 13 residues. Trimming stripped 4 bases from V and 1 base from J, with 8 bases between.

The CDR3 loop is CASRGLGGNQPQHF. CDR3 sequence (DNA): TGTGCCAGTAGGGGGCTTGGTGGCAATCAGCCCCAGCATTTT. The V call is TRBV19, the J call TRBJ1-5, with D possibly matching TRBD1 (5 bases). The ends were cut back, 6 bases at V and 2 bases at J, with 11 bases in the middle. This CDR3 has 14 residues. Germline V gene sequence: CDR1 LNHDA, CDR2 SQIVND (reference sequence).

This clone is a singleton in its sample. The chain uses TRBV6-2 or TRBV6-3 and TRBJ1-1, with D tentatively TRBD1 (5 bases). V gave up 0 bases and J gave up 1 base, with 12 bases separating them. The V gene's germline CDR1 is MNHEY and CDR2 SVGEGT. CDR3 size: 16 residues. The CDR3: CASSYSGRTTNTEAFF. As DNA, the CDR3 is TGTGCCAGCAGTTACTCTGGGCGGACAACGAACACTGAAGCTTTCTTT.

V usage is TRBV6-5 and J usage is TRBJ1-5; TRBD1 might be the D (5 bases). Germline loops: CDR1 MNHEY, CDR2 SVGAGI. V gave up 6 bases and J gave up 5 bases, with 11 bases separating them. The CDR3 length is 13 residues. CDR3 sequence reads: CASRQVNHQPQHF. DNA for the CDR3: TGTGCCAGCAGACAGGTCAACCATCAGCCCCAGCATTTT.